Below are 23 T cell receptor beta chains sequenced from a single sample in a study of PD-L1 blockade in urothelial cancer. Using immunoSEQ multiplex PCR, the repertoire was profiled, and TCRdb retains in-frame clones only, with some absent. The sample gives about 51,000 clones, 70% to 90% of which show up once; 16% is in the top ten. The source material was PBMCs, sampled around atezolizumab (anti-PD-L1) treatment. These receptors came from a man aged 60 to 69 with urothelial cancer.

This clone occurred once. The V gene is TRBV4-3, the J gene TRBJ2-7; D not certain. Germline loops: CDR1 LGHNA, CDR2 YSLEER. Trimming shortened V by 2 bases and J by 0 bases, and 11 bases separated the two germline ends. The CDR3 spans 15 residues. The CDR3 here is CASSQWRASSYEQYF. The CDR3 DNA reads as TGCGCCAGCAGCCAATGGAGAGCCAGCTCCTACGAGCAGTACTTC.

The sample holds a few counts of this clone. This sequence joins TRBV28 and TRBJ2-2; D is perhaps TRBD2 (5 bases). The CDR3 contains 15 residues. Trimming took off 7 bases at V and 1 base at J, with 13 bases between the two ends. Per germline, CDR1 MDHEN and CDR2 SYDVKM. DNA for the CDR3: TGTGCCAGCACGCCGAGGACTGAGAACACCGGGGAGCTGTTTTTT. Translation gives CASTPRTENTGELFF.

J is TRBJ2-2 and V is TRBV5-1, with D possibly matching TRBD1 (5 bases). The germline CDR1 and CDR2 sequences are SGHRS and YFSETQ. The CDR3 sequence is 14 residues long. Between the trimmed V and J ends, which lost 1 base and 7 bases, there was a span of 11 bases. The CDR3 loop reads CASSLQGQGGELFF. The CDR3 DNA is TGCGCCAGCAGCTTGCAGGGCCAAGGCGGGGAGCTGTTTTTT.

This clone has only one observation. The J gene is TRBJ2-5, the V gene TRBV9, with 8 bases aligning to TRBD2. V lost 4 bases to trimming and J lost 3 bases; unmatched junction nucleotides: 2. The CDR3 spans 13 residues. From germline, CDR1 is SGDLS and CDR2 YYNGEE. This CDR3 is CASSRAGEETQYF. The CDR3 region has the DNA TGTGCCAGCAGCAGAGCGGGAGAAGAGACCCAGTACTTC.

This clone was observed a few times. The V gene is TRBV14, the J gene TRBJ1-1; D perhaps matches TRBD1 (6 bases). The CDR3 has 14 residues. CDR1 is SGHDN and CDR2 is FVKESK in the germline V gene. V gave up 4 bases and J gave up 0 bases, with 9 bases separating them. CDR3 residues: CASSRGQLNTEAFF. CDR3 DNA: TGTGCCAGCAGCCGAGGACAGTTGAACACTGAAGCTTTCTTT.

J is TRBJ2-2 and V is TRBV30; TRBD2 is a possible D gene (5 bases). The CDR3 sequence is 13 residues long. Germline V gene sequence: CDR1 GTSNPN, CDR2 SVGIG (reference sequence). Trimming stripped 2 bases from V and 3 bases from J, with 7 bases between. The CDR3 region is CAWSPDYTGELFF. Here the CDR3 DNA reads TGTGCCTGGAGTCCGGACTACACCGGGGAGCTGTTTTTT.

The chain joins TRBV7-2 to TRBJ2-7, with no clear D. The germline V gene has CDR1 SGHTA and CDR2 FQGNSA. With 1 base removed from V and 6 bases from J, the gap between germline ends came to 4 bases. The CDR3 totals 11 residues. CDR3 region: CASSLDLEQYF. In nucleotides, the CDR3 is TGTGCCAGCAGCTTAGATCTCGAGCAGTACTTC. Full variable domain (missing parts from reference TRBV7-2 and TRBJ2-7): GAGVSQSPSNKVTEKGKDVELRCDPISGHTALYWYRQSLGQGLEFLIYFQGNSAPDKSGLPSDRFSAERTGGSVSTLTIQRTQQEDSAVYLCASSLDLEQYFGPGTRLTVT.

The V and J genes are TRBV5-1 and TRBJ2-3, with D possibly matching TRBD1 (6 bases). Trimming removed 2 bases from V and 5 bases from J, with 9 bases in between. This CDR3 is 13 amino acids long. Germline V lookup: CDR1 SGHRS, CDR2 YFSETQ. The CDR3 DNA reads as TGCGCCAGCAGCTTAGACAGGCGAGATACGCAGTATTTT. The encoded protein is CASSLDRRDTQYF. The variable domain in full, with the rest retrieved from reference TRBV5-1 and TRBJ2-3, is KAGVTQTPRYLIKTRGQQVTLSCSPISGHRSVSWYQQTPGQGLQFLFEYFSETQRNKGNFPGRFSGRQFSNSRSEMNVSTLELGDSALYLCASSLDRRDTQYFGPGTRLTVL.

The chain uses TRBV10-3 and TRBJ1-4; a possible D gene is TRBD1 (5 bases). The V gene's germline CDR1 is ENHRY and CDR2 SYGVKD. The V gene lost 6 bases and the J gene lost 2 bases, with 10 bases spanning the gap. The CDR3 covers 14 residues. DNA of the CDR3: TGTGCCATCAGGCCAGACAGCACTAATGAAAAACTGTTTTTT. This encodes CAIRPDSTNEKLFF.

This clone was found a few times. The identical CDR3 is also encoded by other nucleotide sequences in the sample. V gene TRBV6-6 combines with J gene TRBJ2-7, with TRBD2 matching over 13 bases. The CDR3 has 14 amino acids. The germline CDR1 and CDR2 sequences are MNHNY and SVGAGI (reference sequence). After removal of 6 bases from V and 3 bases from J, the junction contained 2 bases not matched to a gene. The CDR3 loop is CASSRTSGSYEQYF. The CDR3 region has the DNA TGTGCCAGCAGCAGGACTAGCGGGAGCTACGAGCAGTACTTC.

The V and J genes are TRBV29-1 and TRBJ2-2; 9 bases are shared with TRBD1. V lost 5 bases and J lost 6; bases outside the gene matches: 7. Germline V gives CDR1 SQVTM, CDR2 ANQGSEA. The CDR3 runs 14 residues. CDR3 in DNA: TGCAGCGTTATACGACAGGGGGTCCCCGGGGAGCTGTTTTTT. Its translation is CSVIRQGVPGELFF.

V gene TRBV7-6 combines with J gene TRBJ1-1; no clear D. CDR3 length equals 13 residues. The V and J ends lost 4 bases and 0 bases respectively, with 6 bases between them. The germline CDR1 and CDR2 sequences are SGHVS and FNYEAQ. CDR3 region: CASSYTVNTEAFF. CDR3 in DNA: TGTGCCAGCAGCTATACAGTGAACACTGAAGCTTTCTTT.

The rearrangement links TRBV6-1 to TRBJ1-5, with 8 bases lining up with TRBD1. The V and J ends lost 6 bases and 6 bases, in that order; junction bases with no gene match: 7. Germline CDR1 is MNHNS and CDR2 is SASEGT. CDR3 size: 14 residues. The CDR3 spells CASRMDRDGQPQHF. As DNA, the CDR3 is TGTGCCAGCAGAATGGACAGGGACGGTCAGCCCCAGCATTTT.

The rearrangement links TRBV5-8 to TRBJ2-5; 7 bases are shared with TRBD1. CDR3 length: 16 residues. Germline-derived CDR1 and CDR2 are SGHTS and YDEGEE. J gave up 0 bases and V 4 bases, and 9 bases lay outside the gene matches. CDR3 protein: CASSRTGTAYQETQYF. The CDR3 coding sequence is TGTGCCAGCAGCCGGACCGGGACAGCGTACCAAGAGACCCAGTACTTC.

The rearrangement links TRBV30 to TRBJ1-4; no clear D gene. The CDR3 is 12 amino acids. Germline values: CDR1 GTSNPN, CDR2 SVGIG (reference sequence). Trimming took off 7 bases at V and 3 bases at J, with 9 bases between the two ends. CDR3 nucleotides: TGTGCCTACGAGCCGGCTAATGAAAAACTGTTTTTT. Translated: CAYEPANEKLFF.

The V and J genes are TRBV19 and TRBJ2-5; the match to TRBD1 covers 11 bases. This CDR3 region has 15 residues. Germline V gene sequence: CDR1 LNHDA, CDR2 SQIVND (reference sequence). V dropped 5 bases and J dropped 3; count of bases not matched to a gene: 5. Written as DNA, the CDR3 is TGTGCCAGTAGTCTTCAGGGACAGGGGGAAGAGACCCAGTACTTC. Translating it yields CASSLQGQGEETQYF. Filled out from reference TRBV19 and TRBJ2-5, the complete variable domain reads DGGITQSPKYLFRKEGQNVTLSCEQNLNHDAMYWYRQDPGQGLRLIYYSQIVNDFQKGDIAEGYSVSREKKESFPLTVTSAQKNPTAFYLCASSLQGQGEETQYFGPGTRLLVL.

J is TRBJ1-1 and V is TRBV25-1, with a weak D call TRBD1 (5 bases). Deletions cut 6 bases from V and 5 bases from J, with 22 bases between. Germline lookup yields CDR1 MGHDK and CDR2 SYGVNS. This CDR3 is 16 amino acids long. CDR3 sequence (DNA): TGTGCCAGCAGCCCGTCGCGGGGAGTTCGGGGGACTGAAGCTTTCTTT. The encoded protein is CASSPSRGVRGTEAFF.

This sequence joins TRBV6-1 and TRBJ2-5, with D hard to call. CDR1 and CDR2 (germline): MNHNS, SASEGT. The CDR3 length is 12 residues. The V end lost 2 bases, the J end lost 7 bases, and 8 bases lay between the germline ends. The CDR3 nucleotides are TGTGCCAGCAGTGAATATAGTGGGACCCAGTACTTC. This encodes CASSEYSGTQYF.

The chain combines TRBV5-6 with TRBJ2-3; 11 bases align to TRBD2. Germline V lookup: CDR1 SGHDT, CDR2 YYEEEE. The CDR3 is 17 amino acids. V lost 6 bases and J lost 3; bases outside the gene matches: 12. The DNA of the CDR3 is TGTGCCAGCACCGCTTCGTTACTAGCGGGAGTGACAGATACGCAGTATTTT. This translates into CASTASLLAGVTDTQYF.

The chain couples TRBV7-9 to TRBJ2-5; the match to TRBD2 covers 12 bases. Germline V gene lookup returns CDR1 SEHNR and CDR2 FQNEAQ (reference sequence). This CDR3 contains 15 residues. V dropped 5 bases and J dropped 2; count of bases not matched to a gene: 3. The CDR3 DNA is TGTGCCAGCAGCGGCACTAGCGGGGGGCAAGAGACCCAGTACTTC. Translated, it gives CASSGTSGGQETQYF.

The DNA for the CDR3 is TGTGCCAGCTCACGTTTGACTAGCGGGACTAGAGATACGCAGTATTTT. This gives the protein CASSRLTSGTRDTQYF. The chain uses TRBV18 and TRBJ2-3, with 11 bases lining up with TRBD2. Germline loops: CDR1 KGHSH, CDR2 LQKENI. The CDR3 runs 16 residues. Trimming at V came to 4 bases and at J to 5 bases, leaving 8 bases not matched to a gene.

The rearrangement joins TRBV18 to TRBJ2-1; TRBD2 aligns across 8 bases. Germline V lookup: CDR1 KGHSH, CDR2 LQKENI. The CDR3 is 18 amino acids. J was trimmed by 0 bases and V by 3 bases; bases with no gene match: 10. The CDR3 nucleotides read TGTGCCAGCTCACCGAGGAGAGAGCGGGAGAGCTCCTACAATGAGCAGTTCTTC. Translated, it gives CASSPRRERESSYNEQFF. Full variable domain (missing parts from reference TRBV18 and TRBJ2-1): NAGVMQNPRHLVRRRGQEARLRCSPMKGHSHVYWYRQLPEEGLKFMVYLQKENIIDESGMPKERFSAEFPKEGPSILRIQQVVRGDSAAYFCASSPRRERESSYNEQFFGPGTRLTVL.

V usage is TRBV7-2 and J usage is TRBJ1-3; 9 bases align to TRBD1. The V and J ends lost 4 bases and 7 bases, in that order; junction bases with no gene match: 11. Per the germline V gene, CDR1 is SGHTA and CDR2 is FQGNSA. The CDR3 runs to 16 residues. CDR3 amino acids: CASSSLVGQGINTIYF. In DNA form, the CDR3 reads TGTGCCAGCAGCTCCCTAGTGGGACAGGGTATTAACACCATATATTTT. The variable domain in full, with the rest retrieved from reference TRBV7-2 and TRBJ1-3, is GAGVSQSPSNKVTEKGKDVELRCDPISGHTALYWYRQSLGQGLEFLIYFQGNSAPDKSGLPSDRFSAERTGGSVSTLTIQRTQQEDSAVYLCASSSLVGQGINTIYFGEGSWLTVV.